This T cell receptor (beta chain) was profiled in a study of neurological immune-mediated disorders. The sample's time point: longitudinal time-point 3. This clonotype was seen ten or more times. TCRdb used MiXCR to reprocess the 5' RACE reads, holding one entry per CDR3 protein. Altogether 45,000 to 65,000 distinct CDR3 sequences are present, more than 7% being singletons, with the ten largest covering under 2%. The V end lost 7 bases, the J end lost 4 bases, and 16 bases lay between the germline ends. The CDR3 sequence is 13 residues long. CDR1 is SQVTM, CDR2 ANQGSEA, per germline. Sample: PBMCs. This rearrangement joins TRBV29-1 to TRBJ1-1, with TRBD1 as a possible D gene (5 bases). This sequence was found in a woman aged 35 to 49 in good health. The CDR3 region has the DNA TGCAGCGCTGTTGTGGGGGTGGGCACTGAAGCTTTCTTT. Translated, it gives CSAVVGVGTEAFF.